This T cell receptor (beta chain) was captured in a study of T cell responses to AZD1222 COVID-19 vaccine. Only one count was recorded for this clone. Germline V gene data show CDR1 as SNHLY and CDR2 as FYNNEI. Trimming took 6 bases from V and 4 from J, leaving 9 bases between them. The CDR3 loop spans 12 amino acids. Sequencing used immunoSEQ multiplex PCR; TCRdb keeps in-frame clones, though not all of them. The sample has 100,000 to 150,000 clones, around 94% seen once. J is TRBJ1-1 and V is TRBV2, with unresolved D. The material was peripheral blood, obtained on day 0 of AZD1222 vaccination. The receptor was isolated from an adult in good health. CDR3 amino acids: CASRGVGTEAFF. CDR3 nucleotides: TGTGCCAGCAGGGGAGTAGGCACTGAAGCTTTCTTT.